The 10 T cell receptor beta chains presented below share a single source sample, sequenced in a study of blood T cell repertoires in COVID-19. Measured with immunoSEQ multiplex PCR; TCRdb has only the in-frame clones, and not every one. The sample records about 55,000 clones, roughly 90% being singletons. Sequenced: peripheral blood. The source is a man in his 60s with active COVID-19.

The chain couples TRBV5-1 to TRBJ2-5; 9 nucleotides match TRBD1. Germline loops: CDR1 SGHRS, CDR2 YFSETQ. CDR3 length: 17 amino acids. V was pared by 5 bases and J by 2 bases, with 13 bases of the junction left unmatched. CDR3: CASSSPRDRALQETQYF. Written as DNA, the CDR3 is TGCGCCAGCAGTTCCCCCCGGGACAGGGCCCTTCAAGAGACCCAGTACTTC.

This clone was seen a handful of times. This chain links TRBV6-5 with TRBJ1-5, with D possibly matching TRBD1 (5 bases). The CDR3 is 14 amino acids. Germline V gene lookup returns CDR1 MNHEY and CDR2 SVGAGI. The V end lost 5 bases, the J end lost 5 bases, and 13 bases lay between the germline ends. CDR3 nucleotides: TGTGCCAGCAGTCTGGGAGGGGAATATCAGCCCCAGCATTTT. Its protein product is CASSLGGEYQPQHF.

The J gene is TRBJ2-3, the V gene TRBV27, with TRBD2 identical over 8 bases. The junction had 10 bases not matched to a gene; V was cut back by 6 bases and J by 2 bases. Germline V CDR1 and CDR2: MNHEY, SMNVEV (reference sequence). The CDR3 is made up of 16 amino acids. CDR3 amino acids: CASRPGGGLITDTQYF. The CDR3 DNA sequence: TGTGCCAGCAGACCCGGGGGGGGTCTGATCACAGATACGCAGTATTTT.

The rearrangement joins TRBV9 to TRBJ1-1, with D tentatively TRBD1 (6 bases). The CDR3 runs to 17 residues. The V and J ends lost 4 bases and 3 bases respectively, with 22 bases between them. Germline V gives CDR1 SGDLS, CDR2 YYNGEE. The CDR3 DNA follows: TGTGCCAGCAGCTCAGGGGTAAGGGGCCAACCCTACACTGAAGCTTTCTTT. It is translated as CASSSGVRGQPYTEAFF.

The chain has TRBV25-1 and TRBJ1-6, with D possibly TRBD1 on 6 matching bases. The CDR3 contains 12 residues. Between the trimmed V and J ends, which lost 6 bases and 7 bases, there was a span of 7 bases. Germline CDR1 MGHDK, CDR2 SYGVNS. The CDR3 DNA reads as TGTGCCAGCAGGGACAGCAATTCACCCCTCCACTTT. Protein: CASRDSNSPLHF. The full variable domain, in which reference TRBV25-1 and TRBJ1-6 provide the parts outside the CDR3, is EADIYQTPRYLVIGTGKKITLECSQTMGHDKMYWYQQDPGMELHLIHYSYGVNSTEKGDLSSESTVSRIRTEHFPLTLESARPSHTSQYLCASRDSNSPLHFGNGTRLTVT.

This chain connects TRBV1 to TRBJ1-5. TRBV1 is annotated as a pseudogene. The CDR3 is 12 amino acids. The CDR3: CTSSQDRQPQHF. As DNA, the CDR3 is TGCACCAGCAGCCAAGACCGTCAGCCCCAGCATTTT.

This rearrangement joins TRBV7-3 to TRBJ2-2; 7 bases are a match to TRBD1. Germline CDR1 reads SGHTA; CDR2 reads FQGTGA. There are 17 residues in the CDR3. V lost 1 base, J lost 1 base, and 6 bases stayed unmatched. The CDR3 DNA sequence: TGTGCCAGCAGCTTAAAGGGGGCAGGGAGGAACACCGGGGAGCTGTTTTTT. It translates to CASSLKGAGRNTGELFF.

The chain joins TRBV7-3 to TRBJ2-3; possible D gene TRBD2, 7 bases. V was trimmed by 2 bases and J by 8 bases, leaving 11 bases between them. The CDR3 length is 13 residues. Germline CDR1 reads SGHTA; CDR2 reads FQGTGA. The CDR3 nucleotides are TGTGCCAGCAGCTTAGGGGGGGCAGGTACGCAGTATTTT. This encodes CASSLGGAGTQYF.

The V and J genes are TRBV5-4 and TRBJ2-7; the match to TRBD1 covers 9 bases. Germline CDR1 reads SGHNT; CDR2 reads YYREEE (reference sequence). This CDR3 is 14 amino acids long. V trimming: 5 bases; J trimming: 6 bases; junction bases outside the gene matches: 9. The chain's CDR3 is CASRKDRGPSEQYF. The CDR3 DNA follows: TGTGCCAGCAGAAAGGACAGGGGACCGTCCGAGCAGTACTTC.

In DNA form, the CDR3 reads TGTGCCAGCAGCTTAGGGAGGAACACTGAAGCTTTCTTT. Protein sequence: CASSLGRNTEAFF. This sequence joins TRBV7-3 and TRBJ1-1; no firm D call. Trimming cost V 2 bases and J 1 base, with 5 bases left between them. The V gene's germline CDR1 is SGHTA and CDR2 FQGTGA. The CDR3 is made up of 13 amino acids.